This TCR beta chain emerged from a study of T cell repertoires in cytomegalovirus infection. Study-level points and caveats: The study identified carriers of CMV plus the relevant HLA from cumulative public TCR beta family frequency. Predominance within the ex vivo response was attributable to HLA-C-restricted CMV-specific TCR beta clonotypes.

Concerning this clonotype itself: The antigen is undetermined. A much more abundant neighbour one base away suggests this may be a read error.

TCRdb ran MiXCR on the reads and lists one entry per CDR3 protein. Of 150,000 to 200,000 distinct CDR3 sequences listed, 9.5% are singletons. The V gene end was trimmed by 2 bases and the J gene end by 4 bases; junction bases not matched to a gene: 12. Germline V gene data show CDR1 as GTSNPN and CDR2 as SVGIG (reference sequence). This CDR3 is 19 amino acids long. Sequencing was carried out using PBMCs. The rearrangement uses TRBV30 and TRBJ1-6; 12 bases are shared with TRBD1. The receptor comes from a human donor in good health (CMV status not recorded). Some clones in this sample may be carry-over from other donors' samples. DNA for the CDR3: TGTGCCTGGAGTTCCCGGGACAGGGGGCGTTTTTCGTATAATTCACCCCTCCACTTT. Amino acids: CAWSSRDRGRFSYNSPLHF. The variable domain in full, with the rest retrieved from reference TRBV30 and TRBJ1-6, is SQTIHQWPATLVQPVGSPLSLECTVEGTSNPNLYWYRQAAGRGLQLLFYSVGIGQISSEVPQNLSASRPQDRQFILSSKKLLLSDSGFYLCAWSSRDRGRFSYNSPLHFGNGTRLTVT.